This T cell receptor beta chain was captured in a study of cytomegalovirus exposure and HLA in healthy donors (dated 2017 in TCRdb). Some background on the complete study: In an earlier analysis of some 550 of the donors, roughly 300 Gb of sequence data and approximately 120 million unique TCR beta sequences from roughly 200 million T cells were reported. The study used immunosequencing to profile the T cell repertoires of hundreds of subjects and linked those repertoires to cytomegalovirus serostatus. In an earlier analysis of 587 of the donors, high-throughput TCR beta sequencing was used to judge whether each TCR beta V gene segment behaved as functional or pseudogenic. The study combined high-throughput TCR immunosequencing, statistical association of individual TCRs with disease status, and machine learning to predict cytomegalovirus infection status. An early release that covered about 600 HLA-typed donors contained approximately 320 gigabases of sequencing data and about 84 million unique TCR sequences. A separate validation cohort of approximately 130 different subjects was used in addition to the approximately 670-subject first cohort. Among the roughly 390 genotyped donors, around 81% belonged to the genetic ancestry cluster associated with self-reported Caucasian donors. A later genetic analysis took genome-wide SNP genotypes for about 55% of the roughly 670 donors and used that subset as a discovery cohort. Typing coverage varied by locus: about 620-640 donors for A, B, C, DRB1 and DQB1; around 560 for DQA1; 600 to 610 for DPA1; around 490 for DPB1. A few DR-DQ haplotypes were treated as single units for association and clustering because of strong linkage in the cohort. The study aimed to test whether signatures of past pathogen exposure could be identified by cataloging public T cell receptors. Rather than using new phenotypic data, the later analysis identified candidate immune exposures from TCR beta sequences and from how often those sequences occurred across donors. A later analysis re-examined previously published TCR beta repertoires from roughly 720 donors and added high-resolution HLA genotyping to investigate patterns of TCR occurrence. Class I and class II HLA loci were covered by the typing at four-digit resolution. Among approximately 370 genotyped donors of the cohort, an average of approximately 200,000 unique TCR beta nucleotide sequences was sequenced per donor, of which 15% to 20% were non-productive. All discovery cohort repertoires had been generated using a single sequencing platform. Donor age, sex, ethnicity and CMV serostatus were compiled alongside the repertoire data.

The paper as a whole reports these results and caveats: The study listed 150 to 200 TCR beta chains as associated with cytomegalovirus. According to a later analysis, most CMV-associated TCR beta chains appeared to be HLA-restricted, and the HLA associations seemed to be driven largely by CMV exposure. A later genetic analysis reported fewer N-insertions in productive TCRs among donors in an Asian-associated ancestry cluster than the approximately 700-donor mean. Specific HLA alleles were associated with some 15,000 TCR beta sequences at a false discovery rate of 0.05 in a later analysis. Most TCR sequences were seen in very few donors, while some public TCRs were found in many individuals. The classifier was reported to diagnose cytomegalovirus status with high specificity and sensitivity in both the original cohort and the validation cohort. V-gene and J-gene trimming of TCR beta chains was associated with a missense DCLRE1C variant in a later genetic analysis, and the association was replicated in an independent cohort. Over 15 rarely observed V segments, including chromosome 9 orphons, were excluded from the earlier analysis of almost 600 of the donors because counts were too low. This cohort had only TCR beta chains sequenced, and the lack of alpha or paired-chain data limited which features could be detected. In a later analysis, HLA-associated TCR beta chains showed more clonal expansion and lower generation probabilities than non-associated chains that were equally common. A further reported finding was that TCR beta sequences accurately predicted the HLA-A and HLA-B alleles for most subjects in the first cohort. HLA typing was unavailable for some donors at each locus, so association tests used only the typed subset. CMV serostatus was the only immune exposure information available for the cohort. According to the authors, the approach could potentially be generalized to other disease states and immunological phenotypes. In a later analysis, TCR association rates were found to vary across HLA loci, with the most associated TCRs seen for DRB1 alleles and the fewest for HLA-C alleles. Several of the top co-occurrence clusters appeared to be linked to parvovirus B19, influenza, CMV and Epstein-Barr virus, according to a later analysis. Some IMGT-functional V segments, including TRBV6-2 and TRBV6-3, could not be distinguished by the 87-base-pair reads and were therefore excluded. In vitro tests confirmed that three of the cytomegalovirus-associated TCR beta chains recognize cytomegalovirus antigens. When HLA alleles, especially DR and DQ, strongly co-occurred, TCR associations were difficult to assign to individual alleles. A cluster of highly shared sequence variants was judged likely to be a technical artifact of the sequencing pipeline. Sequencing depth was assumed to be roughly uniform across donors in the presence/absence analyses, though that assumption may not hold. Correlated functional status among segregating V segments might reflect linkage disequilibrium, but an unknown experimental factor could not be ruled out. In an earlier analysis of a few hundred of the donors, most TCR beta V segments were observed in productive rearrangements about 87% or about 30% of the time, broadly matching IMGT annotations.

V is clipped by 7 bases and J by 1 base, and the sequence between their germline boundaries is 17 bases long. The CDR3 holds 14 amino acids from the cysteine to the phenylalanine. Just the 42-base CDR3 DNA is kept, in frame starting at base 1. The germline V gene (reference sequence) supplies CDR1 GTSNPN and CDR2 SVGIG. Library generation was performed with the immunoSEQ multiplex PCR assay. For the multiplex PCR, a mixture combining 60 forward primers for TCR Vbeta segments and 13 reverse primers for TCR Jbeta segments was used. A multiplex PCR assay on genomic DNA amplified the CDR3 region of rearranged TCR beta genes. The amplified TCR beta libraries were sequenced on the Illumina HiSeq System as 87-base-pair reads. Concerning the study's data processing: A later analysis counted 75 million to 100 million unique TCR beta chains across the 550 to 700 repertoires, and some 11 million of these chains were shared by at least two donors. To remove PCR and sequencing errors, raw reads were error-corrected and collapsed into unique sequences using a nearest-neighbor algorithm that merged closely related sequences. V, D and J gene segments were assigned by aligning CDR3 sequences to IMGT reference sequences. For a sequence to be retained, a match of at least six nucleotides to both a V gene segment and a J gene segment was required. Rearrangements were classified as productive when the CDR3 lacked stop codons and remained in frame with V and J, and all other rearrangements were classified as non-productive. Following IMGT convention, CDR3 was defined as the stretch from the second conserved V-encoded cysteine to the conserved J-encoded phenylalanine. Sequences without an unambiguous match to a single V gene segment were excluded from the earlier analysis of a few hundred of the donors. An earlier analysis of some 610 of the donors called V segments functional above 56.7% productive rearrangements and segregating when the between-donor standard deviation exceeded 5%. To diagnose cytomegalovirus status from the catalog of TCR beta chain sequences, a statistical classification framework was built. A later analysis assigned V and J genes by comparing TCR nucleotide sequences with IMGT/GENE-DB human TR gene sequences. Using the TCRdist pipeline, a later analysis assigned CDR3 sequences along with most-parsimonious VDJ recombination scenarios. A later analysis defined each TCR beta chain by its CDR3 amino acid sequence plus V-gene family, and excluded reads lacking a unique V-gene family. To address suspected cross-contamination and a sequencing artifact, a later analysis removed a few hundred highly shared, low-generation-probability nucleotide sequences. For each public chain, a later analysis derived a clonal expansion index from normalized ranks of inferred template counts within each repertoire. In a later analysis, generation probabilities were computed using a VDJ recombination model fitted to out-of-frame rearrangements, and the results were checked against IGoR. Hypergeometric tests were used in a later analysis to score TCR-TCR, TCR-HLA and TCR-CMV co-occurrence, with a repertoire-size bias correction applied to the TCR pairs. To estimate false discovery rates, a later analysis permuted the HLA or CMV assignments 20 times. In a later analysis, co-occurring TCRs were grouped with DBSCAN, and TCRdist sequence similarity was added when clustering was performed within HLA-allele-positive subsets. Repertoires with fewer than 30,000 or more than 120,000 public chains, plus five repertoires with anomalous nucleotide sharing, were excluded from co-occurrence clustering. This immuneACCESS table, as held by TCRdb, lists in-frame sequences with V and J called but not all clones. Of the missing ones, under half trace to an unresolved V gene in checked studies; the others have no known cause. That table gives V, J and clone size, and the DNA gave D and trimming. The sample yields 150,000 to 200,000 clones; under 70% were counted once. The ten largest clonotypes hold around 9.3% of the sample.

The cohort consisted of some 670 healthy bone marrow donors. At the time of sampling, all cohort members were nominally healthy, though unrecorded immune exposures were likely present. The donor tested CMV seropositive and was one of the 289 seropositive cohort members. Each donor provided a peripheral blood sample, and peripheral blood mononuclear cells were used for TCR beta sequencing. Genomic DNA extraction from the blood cell samples was performed with the Qiagen DNeasy Blood Extraction Kit. This clone was seen only a few times. Its antigen specificity is not known. No qualities accompany the bases; no much larger clone lies one base away.

The receptor comes from a man aged 30 to 39 in good health and CMV-seropositive. The chain links TRBV30 with TRBJ2-7; the D gene is perhaps TRBD1, from 5 matching bases. Sequencing was carried out using PBMCs. The CDR3 reads as follows: CAFNPRVRSYEQYF. The sequence in DNA is TGTGCCTTTAACCCCAGGGTAAGGTCCTACGAGCAGTACTTC.